This TCR beta chain was found in a study of siplizumab effects on memory and regulatory T cells. Overall study findings and caveats: Naive T cells looked more diverse than memory cells and looked like major alloresponse contributors. It was not possible to assign a naive or memory phenotype to roughly 80-95% of proliferating CD4+ or CD8+ clones.

To note about this clone: Its antigen is as yet unknown.

Using immunoSEQ multiplex PCR, the repertoire was profiled, and TCRdb retains in-frame clones only, with some absent. The data hold 85,000 to 90,000 clones, with approximately 90% observed a single time. The CDR3 runs to 15 residues. The V gene's germline CDR1 is SGHDT and CDR2 YYEEEE. Trimming removed 4 bases from V and 5 bases from J; junction bases left unmatched: 7. The clonotype was recovered from a human donor in good health. Specimen: CD4+ T cells sorted from blood. The V gene is TRBV5-6, the J gene TRBJ1-1, with 11 nucleotides matching TRBD1. CDR3 nucleotide sequence: TGTGCCAGCAGCCCGGACAGGGGGCGGAAAACTGAAGCTTTCTTT. This gives the protein CASSPDRGRKTEAFF. Full variable domain (missing parts from reference TRBV5-6 and TRBJ1-1): DAGVTQSPTHLIKTRGQQVTLRCSPKSGHDTVSWYQQALGQGPQFIFQYYEEEERQRGNFPDRFSGHQFPNYSSELNVNALLLGDSALYLCASSPDRGRKTEAFFGQGTRLTVV.